The clone carrying this T cell receptor (beta chain) was observed many times. The antigen remains undetermined. This CDR3 has 14 amino acids. With 3 bases clipped from V and 1 base from J, the junction kept 2 bases outside the gene matches. Per the germline V gene, CDR1 is DFQATT and CDR2 is SNEGSKA (reference sequence). The data stem from a study of post-analysis software for immune sequencing data. General study findings and limits: The study found TRBV5-6, TRBV5-1 and TRBV20-1 among five or six TRBV segments more frequent in patients than controls.

Unique-molecular-identifier-tagged TCR beta cDNA libraries were used. Around 500,000 cDNA molecules came from roughly 1 to 10 million T cells. MiXCR was run by TCRdb on the PCR reads, yielding one entry per CDR3 protein. Of approximately 260,000 distinct CDR3 sequences detected, 36% appear once; the ten largest clones hold 4% to 6%. Material: blood. The V call is TRBV20-1, the J call TRBJ2-1; 8 bases line up with TRBD2. This sequence originates from a girl aged 5-17 years with multiple sclerosis. CDR3 DNA sequence: TGCAGTGCTAGCGGGAGGGGGTCCTACAATGAGCAGTTCTTC. Its protein product is CSASGRGSYNEQFF.